The 16 T cell receptor beta chains below all came from one sample that was sequenced in a study of shared clonotypes between healthy human individuals. TCRdb's copy holds only in-frame clones and misses some; the assay was immunoSEQ multiplex PCR. The sample holds about 680,000 clones; roughly 94% are singletons and the top ten take roughly 24%. Positively selected for CCR7, the CD45RO-negative cells used as naive CD8 cells excluded terminally differentiated effector memory CD45RA+ cells. The material sequenced was naive CD8+ T cells sorted from blood. These receptors were obtained from a man aged 30 to 45 in good health.

The chain is built from TRBV4-3 and TRBJ2-1, with TRBD2 matching over 9 bases. Germline-derived CDR1 and CDR2 are LGHNA and YSLEER. Losses at the gene ends were 3 bases for V and 5 bases for J; bases not matched to a gene: 8. The CDR3 is made up of 16 amino acids. The CDR3 loop is CASSQFRAGGNNEQFF. Written as DNA, the CDR3 is TGCGCCAGCAGCCAGTTCCGAGCGGGAGGTAACAATGAGCAGTTCTTC.

V usage is TRBV6-1 and J usage is TRBJ1-1; D perhaps matches TRBD1 (5 bases). Germline-derived CDR1 and CDR2 are MNHNS and SASEGT. The CDR3 has 11 residues. V lost 6 bases to trimming and J lost 8 bases, with 10 bases between them. In nucleotides, the CDR3 is TGTGCCAGCAGGGCCGGGACCGAAGCTTTCTTT. Its protein is CASRAGTEAFF.

The genes are TRBV25-1 and TRBJ2-1; 10 bases are a match to TRBD2. V was clipped by 8 bases and J by 5 bases; unmatched bases: 9. The CDR3 is made up of 15 amino acids. Germline CDR1 is MGHDK and CDR2 is SYGVNS. The CDR3 sequence: CASGPSGSSHNEQFF. Here the CDR3 DNA reads TGTGCCAGCGGACCTAGCGGGAGTTCCCACAATGAGCAGTTCTTC.

The V gene is TRBV14, the J gene TRBJ2-7; the match to TRBD2 covers 11 bases. The CDR3 runs to 15 residues. From germline, CDR1 is SGHDN and CDR2 FVKESK. V was pared by 1 base and J by 5 bases, with 4 bases of the junction left unmatched. The CDR3 bases are TGTGCCAGCAGCCAAGTTAGCGGGAGGGGGAACGAGCAGTACTTC. It encodes CASSQVSGRGNEQYF. The whole variable domain, filled in from reference TRBV14 and TRBJ2-7, reads EAGVTQFPSHSVIEKGQTVTLRCDPISGHDNLYWYRRVMGKEIKFLLHFVKESKQDESGMPNNRFLAERTGGTYSTLKVQPAELEDSGVYFCASSQVSGRGNEQYFGPGTRLTVT.

The chain combines TRBV4-3 with TRBJ2-7; TRBD1 matches 8 bases. J was trimmed by 5 bases and V by 4 bases; bases with no gene match: 7. The CDR3 consists of 14 residues. Germline loops: CDR1 LGHNA, CDR2 YSLEER. CDR3 in DNA: TGCGCCAGCAGCCGGGAGACAGGGGAAGACGAGCAGTACTTC. It codes for CASSRETGEDEQYF.

The J gene is TRBJ2-7, the V gene TRBV11-1, with D maybe TRBD2 (6 bases). The CDR3 covers 14 residues. CDR1 and CDR2 from the germline V gene are SGHAT and FQDESV (reference sequence). Trimming cost V 1 base and J 3 bases, with 10 bases left between them. CDR3: CASSLERGGYEQYF. CDR3 DNA sequence: TGTGCCAGCAGCTTAGAAAGGGGAGGCTACGAGCAGTACTTC.

The chain links TRBV9 to TRBJ2-7, with TRBD2 matching over 11 bases. This CDR3 is 15 amino acids long. The V segment lost 0 bases and the J segment 3 bases; nucleotides outside the gene matches: 2. CDR1 SGDLS and CDR2 YYNGEE come from the germline V gene. The CDR3 coding sequence is TGTGCCAGCAGCGTAGCCGGGACTAGCGGCTACGAGCAGTACTTC. It encodes CASSVAGTSGYEQYF. Full variable domain (outside the CDR3, taken from reference TRBV9 and TRBJ2-7): DSGVTQTPKHLITATGQRVTLRCSPRSGDLSVYWYQQSLDQGLQFLIQYYNGEERAKGNILERFSAQQFPDLHSELNLSSLELGDSALYFCASSVAGTSGYEQYFGPGTRLTVT.

The chain carries TRBV7-9 and TRBJ2-1; possibly TRBD1 or TRBD2 for D (5 bases each). Germline V lookup: CDR1 SEHNR, CDR2 FQNEAQ (reference sequence). The ends were cut back, 0 bases at V and 8 bases at J, with 14 bases in the middle. The CDR3 has 15 amino acids. Here the CDR3 DNA reads TGTGCCAGCAGCTTAGCCCAGGGTAGAGGGGATGAGCAGTTCTTC. Its protein product is CASSLAQGRGDEQFF. The whole variable domain, remainder taken from reference TRBV7-9 and TRBJ2-1, is DTGVSQNPRHKITKRGQNVTFRCDPISEHNRLYWYRQTLGQGPEFLTYFQNEAQLEKSRLLSDRFSAERPKGSFSTLEIQRTEQGDSAMYLCASSLAQGRGDEQFFGPGTRLTVL.

The rearrangement joins TRBV9 to TRBJ2-5, with 14 bases fitting TRBD2. Germline loops: CDR1 SGDLS, CDR2 YYNGEE. This CDR3 has 16 residues. V lost 2 bases to trimming and J lost 5 bases; unmatched junction nucleotides: 5. CDR3 sequence reads: CASSVGLAGDPETQYF. In DNA, the CDR3 is TGTGCCAGCAGCGTGGGACTAGCGGGAGATCCCGAGACCCAGTACTTC.

V is TRBV7-8 and J is TRBJ2-5, with 10 nucleotides matching TRBD1. Germline V gives CDR1 SGHVS, CDR2 FQNEAQ. There are 15 residues in the CDR3. J was trimmed by 6 bases and V by 5 bases; bases with no gene match: 9. CDR3 in DNA: TGTGCCAGCAGCACTGCCGGGACAGGGGTAAAGACCCAGTACTTC. It translates to CASSTAGTGVKTQYF.

The chain carries TRBV4-2 and TRBJ2-7; no firm D call. Germline CDR1 LGHNA, CDR2 YNFKEQ. V was pared by 1 base and J by 5 bases, with 6 bases between. This CDR3 has 12 amino acids. The CDR3 sequence: CASSQGSNEQYF. In nucleotides, the CDR3 is TGTGCCAGCAGCCAAGGGTCGAACGAGCAGTACTTC.

The V gene is TRBV7-9, the J gene TRBJ1-1; possible D gene TRBD1, 5 bases. This CDR3 contains 17 residues. V lost 1 base, J lost 5 bases, and 20 bases lay in between. Germline CDR1 reads SEHNR; CDR2 reads FQNEAQ (reference sequence). The CDR3 DNA reads TGTGCCAGCAGCTTAGAAGGGACGGCGGAGGAGGTAACTGAAGCTTTCTTT. Translated, it gives CASSLEGTAEEVTEAFF.

This clone has just a few counts. The chain recombines TRBV10-3 with TRBJ1-1, with D tentatively TRBD1 (5 bases). The CDR3 runs 15 residues. The V gene lost 2 bases and the J gene lost 0 bases, with 10 bases spanning the gap. Germline CDR1 reads ENHRY; CDR2 reads SYGVKD. The CDR3 loop is CAISEQWDLNTEAFF. The DNA of the CDR3 is TGTGCCATCAGTGAGCAATGGGACCTGAACACTGAAGCTTTCTTT.

Here the CDR3 reads CASSFSDRSGELFF. CDR3 bases: TGTGCCAGCAGCTTCTCGGACAGGTCCGGGGAGCTGTTTTTT. The chain joins TRBV7-2 to TRBJ2-2; 7 bases line up with TRBD1. The V and J ends lost 3 bases and 6 bases, in that order; junction bases with no gene match: 4. The CDR3 runs 14 residues. Per germline, CDR1 SGHTA and CDR2 FQGNSA.

The V and J genes are TRBV7-9 and TRBJ2-1; D gene unclear. Between the trimmed V and J ends, which lost 5 bases and 14 bases, there was a span of 19 bases. Germline loops: CDR1 SEHNR, CDR2 FQNEAQ (reference sequence). The CDR3 spans 13 residues. The CDR3 DNA sequence: TGTGCCAGCAGCCCCCCCGCCGGTAAAGGAGAGTTCTTC. Protein product: CASSPPAGKGEFF.

The chain carries TRBV7-8 and TRBJ1-3; a weak D match, TRBD1 (6 bases). The CDR3 extends over 14 amino acids. From germline, CDR1 is SGHVS and CDR2 FQNEAQ. V lost 5 bases and J lost 8, with 16 bases in between. CDR3 sequence (DNA): TGTGCCAGCAGCATGACGACAGGCCCGGACACCATATATTTT. This codes for CASSMTTGPDTIYF.